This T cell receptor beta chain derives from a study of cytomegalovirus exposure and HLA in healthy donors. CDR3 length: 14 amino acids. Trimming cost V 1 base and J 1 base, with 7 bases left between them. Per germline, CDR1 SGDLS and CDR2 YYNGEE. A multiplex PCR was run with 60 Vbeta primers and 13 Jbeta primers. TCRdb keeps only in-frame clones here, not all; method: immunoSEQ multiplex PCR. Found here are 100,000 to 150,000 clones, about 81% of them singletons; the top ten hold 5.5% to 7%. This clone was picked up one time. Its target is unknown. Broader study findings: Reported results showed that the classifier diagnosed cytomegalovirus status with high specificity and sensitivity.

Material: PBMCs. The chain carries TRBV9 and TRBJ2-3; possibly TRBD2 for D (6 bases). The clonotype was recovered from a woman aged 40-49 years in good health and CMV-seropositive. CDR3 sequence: CASSVSSGTDTQYF. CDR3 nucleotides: TGTGCCAGCAGCGTATCTAGCGGCACAGATACGCAGTATTTT.